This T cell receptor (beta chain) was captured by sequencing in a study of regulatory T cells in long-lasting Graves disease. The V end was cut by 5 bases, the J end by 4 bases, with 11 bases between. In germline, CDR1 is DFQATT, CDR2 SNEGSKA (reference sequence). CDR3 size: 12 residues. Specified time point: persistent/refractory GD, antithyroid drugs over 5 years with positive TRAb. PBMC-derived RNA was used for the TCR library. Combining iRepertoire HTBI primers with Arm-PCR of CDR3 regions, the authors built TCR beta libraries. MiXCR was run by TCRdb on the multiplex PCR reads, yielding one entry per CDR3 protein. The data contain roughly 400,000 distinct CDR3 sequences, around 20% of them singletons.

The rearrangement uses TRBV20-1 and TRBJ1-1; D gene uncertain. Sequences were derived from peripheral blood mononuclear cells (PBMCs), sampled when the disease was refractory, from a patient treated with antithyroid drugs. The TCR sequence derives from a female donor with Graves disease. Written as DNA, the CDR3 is TGCAGTGCTCCTATCGGGCCCACTGAAGCTTTCTTT. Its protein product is CSAPIGPTEAFF.